Listed below are T cell receptor beta chains from one sample, sequenced in a study of T cell changes during pregnancy in multiple sclerosis. Generated by immunoSEQ multiplex PCR, the TCRdb table keeps only in-frame clones and is missing some. The sample consists of about 30,000 clones, 70% to 90% of them appearing once. The input for sequencing was CD8+ T cells from peripheral blood mononuclear cells, taken in the second trimester of pregnancy. These receptors originate from a female donor with multiple sclerosis, enrolled in a pregnancy study. Each CDR3 is given with its conserved first and last residue. Each record gives: V gene, J gene, clone size, D gene, CDR3 protein, CDR3 DNA. The D gene is left open where the match is weak. Expanded clones are given a class, and other clones once, few, many or no size at all.

>TRBV11-2|TRBJ2-5|.|TRBD2
CASSLVAGAQETQYF
TGTGCCAGCAGCTTAGTAGCGGGGGCCCAAGAGACCCAGTACTTC
>TRBV27|TRBJ2-1|.|TRBD1
CASAVDDRGPYNEQFF
TGTGCCAGCGCCGTGGACGACAGGGGACCCTACAATGAGCAGTTCTTC
>TRBV15|TRBJ1-6|.|TRBD1
CATSRAGRDRENSPLHF
TGTGCCACCAGCAGAGCGGGCCGGGACAGGGAAAATTCACCCCTCCACTTT
>TRBV29-1|TRBJ2-5|.|TRBD2
CSVIDSGLAGKTQYF
TGCAGCGTCATAGACAGTGGACTAGCGGGGAAGACCCAGTACTTC
>TRBV27|TRBJ1-5|.|.
CASSLGGDHQPQHF
TGTGCCAGCAGTTTGGGGGGGGATCATCAGCCCCAGCATTTT
>TRBV28|TRBJ2-5|once|TRBD2
CASRSLGSREFIETQYF
TGTGCCAGCAGATCCCTTGGTTCGCGGGAGTTCATTGAGACCCAGTACTTC
>TRBV7-9|TRBJ1-2|.|.
CASSLVGRGYGYTF
TGTGCCAGCAGCTTAGTGGGCAGGGGATACGGCTACACCTTC
>TRBV2|TRBJ2-2|.|.
CASRDSLNTGELFF
TGTGCCAGCAGGGACAGCTTGAACACCGGGGAGCTGTTTTTT
>TRBV7-7|TRBJ2-5|.|.
CASSSGEETQYF
TGTGCTAGCAGCTCAGGGGAGGAGACCCAGTACTTC
>TRBV6-6|TRBJ2-3|.|.
CASSYGTGEYF
TGTGCCAGCAGTTATGGTACGGGGGAGTATTTT
>TRBV7-9|TRBJ2-7|.|TRBD2
CASSERDHEQYF
TGTGCCAGCAGCGAGCGGGATCACGAGCAGTACTTC
>TRBV7-8|TRBJ2-5|.|.
CASTQTGFQETQYF
TGTGCCAGCACCCAGACTGGCTTCCAAGAGACCCAGTACTTC
>TRBV2|TRBJ2-7|.|.
CASSTRVEQYF
TGTGCCAGCAGTACCAGGGTCGAGCAGTACTTC
>TRBV28|TRBJ1-6|.|.
CASSLSGGPYSPLHF
TGTGCCAGCAGTTTAAGTGGGGGCCCGTATTCACCCCTCCACTTT
>TRBV2|TRBJ1-3|.|.
CASSDHRVLENTIYF
TGTGCCAGCAGCGACCACAGGGTTTTAGAAAACACCATATATTTT
>TRBV28|TRBJ2-2|.|.
CASSLTVNTGELFF
TGTGCCAGCAGTTTGACAGTGAACACCGGGGAGCTGTTTTTT
>TRBV28|TRBJ2-5|.|.
CASRSDGREETQYF
TGTGCCAGCAGGTCGGACGGCAGGGAAGAGACCCAGTACTTC
>TRBV4-2|TRBJ2-2|.|.
CASSPIEDTGELFF
TGTGCCAGCAGTCCTATAGAGGACACCGGGGAGCTGTTTTTT
>TRBV19|TRBJ2-2|.|.
CASSIDRAGPNTGELFF
TGTGCCAGTAGTATAGATCGGGCGGGGCCGAACACCGGGGAGCTGTTTTTT
>TRBV28|TRBJ2-2|.|TRBD2
CASSLLLADTGELFF
TGTGCCAGCAGTTTACTGCTAGCGGATACCGGGGAGCTGTTTTTT
>TRBV7-3|TRBJ2-1|.|TRBD2
CASSQSLAGGYGTYNEQFF
TGTGCCAGCAGCCAAAGTCTAGCGGGAGGGTACGGGACCTACAATGAGCAGTTCTTC
>TRBV28|TRBJ1-2|.|.
CASTGQGFEDYGYTF
TGTGCCAGCACTGGGCAGGGGTTCGAGGACTATGGCTACACCTTC
>TRBV7-2|TRBJ2-7|.|TRBD1
CASSLGGQGMSYEQYF
TGTGCCAGCAGCTTAGGGGGACAGGGGATGTCCTACGAGCAGTACTTC
>TRBV28|TRBJ2-1|.|.
CASSLSWDIEQFF
TGTGCCAGCAGTTTATCTTGGGACATTGAGCAGTTCTTC
>TRBV6-1|TRBJ2-7|once|.
CASSEGSGGISYEQYF
TGTGCCAGCAGTGAAGGGTCAGGGGGGATTTCCTACGAGCAGTACTTC
>TRBV27|TRBJ1-5|.|TRBD1
CASSFAGTGQPQHF
TGTGCCAGCAGTTTTGCTGGGACAGGGCAGCCCCAGCATTTT
>TRBV28|TRBJ1-1|.|.
CASSPSGEVHTEAFF
TGTGCCAGCAGTCCCTCTGGGGAGGTCCACACTGAAGCTTTCTTT
>TRBV19|TRBJ2-7|once|TRBD1
CASSISGTGSSYEQYF
TGTGCCAGTAGTATCTCGGGGACAGGGAGCTCCTACGAGCAGTACTTC
>TRBV7-3|TRBJ2-1|once|TRBD2
CASSLRTSGRDEQFF
TGTGCCAGCAGCCTAAGGACTAGCGGGAGAGATGAGCAGTTCTTC
>TRBV11-3|TRBJ1-6|.|TRBD1
CASSLVGDREGRNSPLHF
TGTGCCAGCAGCTTAGTCGGAGACAGGGAAGGTCGTAATTCACCCCTCCACTTT
>TRBV27|TRBJ1-2|.|.
CASSLSGGGRLYGYTF
TGTGCCAGCAGTCTCTCCGGCGGGGGTCGGCTCTATGGCTACACCTTC
>TRBV4-3|TRBJ1-2|.|.
CASSHFGEGIGYTF
.
>TRBV7-9|TRBJ2-7|few|TRBD1
CASSLATGGLYEQYF
TGTGCCAGCAGCTTAGCGACAGGGGGACTCTACGAGCAGTACTTC